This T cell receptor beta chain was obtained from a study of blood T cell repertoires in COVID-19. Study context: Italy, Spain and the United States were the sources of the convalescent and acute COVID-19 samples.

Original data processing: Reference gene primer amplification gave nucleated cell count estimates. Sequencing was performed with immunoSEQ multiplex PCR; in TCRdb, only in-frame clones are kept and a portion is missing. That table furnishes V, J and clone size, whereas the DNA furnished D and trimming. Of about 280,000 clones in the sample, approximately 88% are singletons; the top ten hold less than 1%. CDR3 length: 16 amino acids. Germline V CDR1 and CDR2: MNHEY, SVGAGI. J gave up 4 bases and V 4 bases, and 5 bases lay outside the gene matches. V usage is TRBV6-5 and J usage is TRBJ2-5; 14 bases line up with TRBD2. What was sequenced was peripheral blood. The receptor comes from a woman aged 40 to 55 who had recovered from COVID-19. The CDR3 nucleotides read TGTGCCAGCAGTTGGGGGACTAGCGGGAGAGGAGAGACCCAGTACTTC. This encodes CASSWGTSGRGETQYF.